The clone carrying this T cell receptor (beta chain) has only one observation. V was clipped by 4 bases and J by 10 bases; unmatched bases: 11. Germline CDR1 LNHDA, CDR2 SQIVND (reference sequence). This CDR3 comprises 15 residues. This specimen comes from a study of blood T cell repertoires in COVID-19. Study as a whole: T cells, B-cell-depleted T cells, or PBMCs provided the cDNA or gDNA that served as material.

Profiling relied on immunoSEQ multiplex PCR, and the TCRdb table lists in-frame clones only, not all of them. The table includes over 200,000 clones, around 80% detected once. The receptor was derived from a woman at least 80 years old with active or convalescent COVID-19. The chain uses TRBV19 and TRBJ1-4, with TRBD1 matching over 8 bases. Sample: peripheral blood. CDR3 loop: CASSTRTGLIGKLFF. The DNA of the CDR3 is TGTGCCAGTAGTACCAGGACAGGGTTGATTGGAAAACTGTTTTTT.